This entry concerns a single TCR beta chain. The target of this receptor is not known. Base-call qualities are not available, and no considerably larger clone is one nucleotide away. Reading from cysteine to phenylalanine, the CDR3 counts 16 amino acids. Of the read, only the CDR3 DNA is kept; its 48 bases are in frame from base 1. The V and J ends are trimmed by 2 bases and 0 bases, leaving 8 bases between them. CDR1 and CDR2, looked up from the germline V gene (reference sequence), are SEHNR and FQNEAQ. The entry originates in a study of T cells in Graves' hyperthyroidism and ophthalmopathy (dated by TCRdb to between 2018 and 2021). About the investigation overall: Peripheral blood samples were taken at initial diagnosis, before any treatment was given. To identify distinguishing TCR V-J signatures, a discovery cohort of some 99 patients was used, comprising 43 with Graves' ophthalmopathy and approximately 58 with stable Graves' hyperthyroidism. Whether ophthalmopathy could be predicted prospectively was tested in an independent validation cohort made up of under 20 hyperthyroidism patients plus 17 patients who later progressed to ophthalmopathy. For training and testing, the 100 or so patients in the discovery cohort were randomly divided in a 7:3 ratio. Thyroid tissue and blood T-cell repertoires from six Graves' hyperthyroidism patients were also compared in the study. Once sampling was done, hyperthyroidism patients were given methimazole at a starting dose of 30 mg daily, whereas ophthalmopathy patients were given high-dose intravenous methylprednisolone. TCR Vbeta CDR3 sequencing of approximately 140 peripheral blood samples (over 40 ophthalmopathy, 75 hyperthyroidism and around 17 progressor patients) is reported in the paper. Beyond this particular receptor, the publication reports: No statistical method was used to set the sample size in advance, and investigators knew the group allocation. In validation, progression to ophthalmopathy was predicted by the model with roughly 71% sensitivity and 72% to 80% specificity, a median of approximately 6.5 months before onset. A model built on a 13 V-J signature distinguished ophthalmopathy from stable hyperthyroidism, reaching around 87% sensitivity and around 81% specificity in cross-validation and 80%/75% in testing. Blood samples also contained most of the expanded thyroid clonotypes (frequency above 0.001), which suggests that blood repertoires may reflect thyroid immune responses.

The TCR beta CDR3 regions were amplified from RNA transcripts. The TCR CDR3 was subjected to a first round of RT-PCR using the HTBI primer set and the Qiagen OneStep RT-PCR kit. A second multiplex PCR round built the libraries, followed by size selection and purification. Sequencing of the libraries was done on an Illumina HiSeq2000 using paired-end 100 bp reads. Per the source publication's procedure: SOAPnuke was used to process the raw data, removing reads that contained adapters or uncalled bases, had a mean Phred below 15, or lacked an exact match to the constant primer or identifier. COPE v1.2.5 was used to merge high-quality paired reads, and clonotypes were defined as unique nucleotide sequences. MiTCR v1.1 was used to align clonotypes to the IMGT TRBV, TRBD and TRBJ reference segments. Only V-J combinations with frequency above 0.0001, covering about 99% of repertoires, were analysed. A TCS score was defined as the ratio of F50 (clonal expansion) to E x V (chaos), with BLOSUM62-based TCRdist applied between CDR3 peptides within each V-J. Welch's t-statistics and random forest reduced some 510 V-J features to some 14, which were used in a naive Bayes classifier (R e1071). Using fastp at Q25 and MiXCR, TCRdb reprocessed the public reads and kept productive beta chains. Each CDR3 protein gets just one entry, which takes the most common genes and DNA from the rows behind it. TCRdb, rather than the study authors, made the V and J calls. The sample includes around 340,000 distinct CDR3 sequences, with over 20% observed a single time. The top ten constitute about 50% of the sample.

Stable Graves' hyperthyroidism was defined as the absence of progression to ophthalmopathy over 18 months of follow-up. Hyperthyroidism patients were aged 18 to 65 years and newly diagnosed, with disease duration of less than 2 months. Patients with uncontrolled infections, other autoimmune diseases, pregnancy or lactation were excluded. Diagnoses were based on clinical symptoms, serum thyroxine and TRAb, thyroid ultrasound and orbital computed tomography. PBMCs were separated from roughly 10 ml of fresh peripheral blood using Ficoll-Paque density gradient centrifugation. Trizol reagent was used to extract total RNA, and RNA quality was then checked on an Agilent 2100 Bioanalyzer.

The sequenced sample consisted of blood. The receptor chain draws on TRBV7-9 and TRBJ2-6; confidence is insufficient to name the D gene. This clonotype was sampled from a woman aged 45 to 65 with Graves' hyperthyroidism. This receptor carries the CDR3 CASSLTPPSGANVLTF. The bases read TGTGCCAGCAGCTTAACCCCCCCCTCTGGGGCCAACGTCCTGACTTTC.